The 28 T cell receptor beta chains presented below share a single source sample, sequenced in a study of CXCR3-negative and CXCR3-positive naive CD8 T cells. TRB cDNA was prepared as libraries by UMI-labeled 5' RACE. Reprocessing the 5' RACE reads, TCRdb reports a single entry for every CDR3 protein and omits DNA. In all, the sample yields around 81,000 distinct CDR3 sequences. Sequencing was performed on naive CXCR3- CD8+ T cells from blood. Sample subset: CD45RO-CCR7+CD27+CD95- naive CD8+ T cells lacking CXCR3 (TNR3-). Receptors originate from a human donor in good health. Some clones in this sample may be carry-over from other donors' samples.

The rearrangement links TRBV30 to TRBJ1-1; lacking DNA, the TRBD1 call made by TCRdb goes unchecked. The CDR3 has 13 amino acids. Germline CDR1 and CDR2: GTSNPN and SVGIG (reference sequence). CDR3 loop: CAWSRGDGTEAFF.

This sequence joins TRBV29-1 and TRBJ2-7; TCRdb calls TRBD1, which cannot be checked without DNA. The CDR3 contains 13 residues. The germline gives CDR1 SQVTM, CDR2 ANQGSEA. The CDR3 spells CSARGGSSYEQYF.

CDR3 residues: CSARDPKGQGIEQYF. The rearrangement joins TRBV20-1 to TRBJ2-7; there is no DNA to check the TCRdb D call of TRBD1. The CDR3 runs 15 residues. Germline CDR1 and CDR2: DFQATT and SNEGSKA (reference sequence).

This chain uses TRBV7-8 with TRBJ2-5; the TCRdb call, TRBD1, lacks DNA for checking. The CDR3 spans 15 residues. From germline, CDR1 is SGHVS and CDR2 FQNEAQ. The CDR3 reads CAINPRGDLQETQYF.

V is TRBV7-9 and J is TRBJ2-1; the D call from TCRdb, TRBD1, cannot be confirmed without DNA. The CDR3 length is 14 residues. In germline, CDR1 is SEHNR, CDR2 FQNEAQ (reference sequence). Here the CDR3 reads CASSGGFLDNEQFF.

V and J are TRBV6-5 and TRBJ2-1; with no DNA, the TCRdb D assignment of TRBD2 cannot be verified. Germline CDR1 and CDR2: MNHEY and SVGAGI. The CDR3 sequence is 14 residues long. This CDR3 is CASSYSEGSDEQFF.

The chain has TRBV7-8 and TRBJ2-7; without DNA, the TCRdb call of TRBD2 cannot be checked. The V gene's germline CDR1 is SGHVS and CDR2 FQNEAQ. The CDR3 sequence is 18 residues long. CDR3 region: CASSPTGVAGVITYEQYF.

This chain uses TRBV3-1 with TRBJ2-1; no DNA is available, so the TRBD2 call from TCRdb remains unchecked. Germline V gives CDR1 LGHDT, CDR2 YNNKEL (reference sequence). CDR3 length equals 15 residues. CDR3 loop: CASSQDSGSYNEQFF.

The chain employs TRBV29-1 and TRBJ1-2. The CDR3 runs 16 residues. Germline values: CDR1 SQVTM, CDR2 ANQGSEA. CDR3 in amino acids: CSVEVTGRNTNYGYTF.

The chain combines TRBV14 with TRBJ2-1; there is no DNA to check the TCRdb D call of TRBD2. This CDR3 has 16 residues. Germline V gene sequence: CDR1 SGHDN, CDR2 FVKESK. CDR3 sequence reads: CASSQDGLAVFNEQFF.

The rearrangement uses TRBV29-1 and TRBJ2-2. Looked up from germline, CDR1 is SQVTM and CDR2 is ANQGSEA. The CDR3 is 11 residues long. CDR3 sequence reads: CSVVDTGELFF.

The chain uses TRBV6-2 or TRBV6-3 and TRBJ2-7; TCRdb indicates TRBD2, and absent DNA this call remains unverified. This CDR3 is 14 amino acids long. Per the germline V gene, CDR1 is MNHEY and CDR2 is SVGEGT. The CDR3 spells CASSLYLGPYEQYF.

The J gene is TRBJ2-7, the V gene TRBV5-4; TCRdb reports TRBD2, a call that lacks DNA to check it against. Germline V gives CDR1 SGHNT, CDR2 YYREEE (reference sequence). The length of the CDR3 is 15 residues. The CDR3 is CASSLVAGGTYEQYF.

V is TRBV29-1 and J is TRBJ1-5. The CDR3 is made up of 13 amino acids. CDR1 SQVTM and CDR2 ANQGSEA come from the germline V gene. The CDR3 protein is CSVGQIYNQPQHF.

V usage is TRBV9 and J usage is TRBJ2-7; TCRdb's D gene call, TRBD1, goes unchecked for lack of DNA. Germline V gene data show CDR1 as SGDLS and CDR2 as YYNGEE. This CDR3 has 16 amino acids. The CDR3 region is CASSVAPSDRPYEQYF.

The chain carries TRBV23-1 and TRBJ2-5; the TRBD2 assignment by TCRdb is unverifiable without DNA. TRBV23-1 is annotated as an ORF whose role is uncertain. This CDR3 region has 15 residues. CDR3 protein: CASTRGGQIQETQYF.

The rearrangement joins TRBV7-9 to TRBJ1-2; TCRdb returns TRBD1, unconfirmable since there is no DNA. The CDR3 consists of 13 residues. Germline V gene sequence: CDR1 SEHNR, CDR2 FQNEAQ (reference sequence). This CDR3 is CASSPGHFYGYTF.

This chain connects TRBV7-9 to TRBJ2-2. The CDR3 totals 13 residues. The germline CDR1 and CDR2 sequences are SEHNR and FQNEAQ (reference sequence). This CDR3 is CASSFSDTGELFF.

The CDR3 here is CASSYSGLESYEQYF. This sequence joins TRBV6-5 and TRBJ2-7. Germline V lookup: CDR1 MNHEY, CDR2 SVGAGI. There are 15 residues in the CDR3.

V gene TRBV9 combines with J gene TRBJ2-1; lacking DNA, the TRBD2 call made by TCRdb goes unchecked. The CDR3 covers 15 residues. Germline V gene data show CDR1 as SGDLS and CDR2 as YYNGEE. CDR3: CASSGGLAVLDEQFF.

The chain employs TRBV7-9 and TRBJ1-4. Germline CDR1 and CDR2: SEHNR and FQNEAQ (reference sequence). This CDR3 is built from 15 residues. The CDR3 reads CASSLGPGTNEKLFF.

The chain employs TRBV5-5 and TRBJ2-2; TCRdb gives TRBD1 as the D gene, but with no DNA this cannot be confirmed. Germline V lookup: CDR1 SGHKS, CDR2 YYEKEE (reference sequence). CDR3 length: 17 amino acids. The CDR3 protein is CASSWGRGEVYTGELFF.

V usage is TRBV9 and J usage is TRBJ1-6; without DNA, the TCRdb call of TRBD1 cannot be checked. Germline V gene lookup returns CDR1 SGDLS and CDR2 YYNGEE. The CDR3 is made up of 15 amino acids. The CDR3 here is CASSVVDRGLSPLHF.

The CDR3 region is CASSLSLGVDEQYF. V is TRBV7-9 and J is TRBJ2-7. CDR1 is SEHNR, CDR2 FQNEAQ, per germline (reference sequence). CDR3 length equals 14 residues.

The rearrangement uses TRBV11-2 and TRBJ2-7; as DNA is missing, the TRBD1 call by TCRdb cannot be tested. Germline CDR1 is SGHAT and CDR2 is FQNNGV. CDR3 length: 15 amino acids. The CDR3 protein is CASSLEGAPSYEQYF.

The rearrangement links TRBV21-1 to TRBJ1-1. TRBV21-1 is described as a pseudogene. The length of the CDR3 is 12 residues. The chain's CDR3 is CASSSRITEAFF.

V usage is TRBV7-2 and J usage is TRBJ1-2; TCRdb lists TRBD1, though no DNA is available to test this call. Germline V gene data show CDR1 as SGHTA and CDR2 as FQGNSA. This CDR3 has 15 amino acids. CDR3 sequence reads: CASSAWGEGGYGYTF.

The J gene is TRBJ2-5, the V gene TRBV23-1; TCRdb picks TRBD1, but there is no DNA to check that call. TRBV23-1 is reported as an ORF; its role is uncertain. The length of the CDR3 is 15 residues. CDR3 in amino acids: CASSQSNGIQETQYF.